The sequence of this TCR beta chain was determined in a study of cytomegalovirus exposure and HLA in healthy donors. Study as a whole: Drawn from HLA-typed donors, tens of millions of unique TCRs were held in an early data release.

The germline V gene has CDR1 PRHDT and CDR2 FYEKMQ (reference sequence). This CDR3 region has 15 residues. Trimming took 1 base from V and 7 from J, leaving 15 bases between them. In the PCR, 60 Vbeta and 13 Jbeta primers were used. Assay used: immunoSEQ multiplex PCR; TCRdb lists only in-frame clones, some missing. The profile shows approximately 150,000 clones, nearly 90% of them singletons. This clone turned up a few times. Its matching antigen is unknown. Study-wide findings and caveats: Later on, a genetic analysis was performed. It linked a missense variant in DCLRE1C with V- and J-gene trimming of TCR beta.

This TCR was sampled from a woman in her forties in good health and CMV-seronegative. The J gene is TRBJ2-3, the V gene TRBV13; D possibly corresponds to TRBD1 (6 bases). Sequencing was done on a sample of PBMCs. The CDR3 sequence: CASSLDRAPSYTQYF. The CDR3 bases are TGTGCCAGCAGCTTAGACAGGGCCCCGAGTTATACGCAGTATTTT.